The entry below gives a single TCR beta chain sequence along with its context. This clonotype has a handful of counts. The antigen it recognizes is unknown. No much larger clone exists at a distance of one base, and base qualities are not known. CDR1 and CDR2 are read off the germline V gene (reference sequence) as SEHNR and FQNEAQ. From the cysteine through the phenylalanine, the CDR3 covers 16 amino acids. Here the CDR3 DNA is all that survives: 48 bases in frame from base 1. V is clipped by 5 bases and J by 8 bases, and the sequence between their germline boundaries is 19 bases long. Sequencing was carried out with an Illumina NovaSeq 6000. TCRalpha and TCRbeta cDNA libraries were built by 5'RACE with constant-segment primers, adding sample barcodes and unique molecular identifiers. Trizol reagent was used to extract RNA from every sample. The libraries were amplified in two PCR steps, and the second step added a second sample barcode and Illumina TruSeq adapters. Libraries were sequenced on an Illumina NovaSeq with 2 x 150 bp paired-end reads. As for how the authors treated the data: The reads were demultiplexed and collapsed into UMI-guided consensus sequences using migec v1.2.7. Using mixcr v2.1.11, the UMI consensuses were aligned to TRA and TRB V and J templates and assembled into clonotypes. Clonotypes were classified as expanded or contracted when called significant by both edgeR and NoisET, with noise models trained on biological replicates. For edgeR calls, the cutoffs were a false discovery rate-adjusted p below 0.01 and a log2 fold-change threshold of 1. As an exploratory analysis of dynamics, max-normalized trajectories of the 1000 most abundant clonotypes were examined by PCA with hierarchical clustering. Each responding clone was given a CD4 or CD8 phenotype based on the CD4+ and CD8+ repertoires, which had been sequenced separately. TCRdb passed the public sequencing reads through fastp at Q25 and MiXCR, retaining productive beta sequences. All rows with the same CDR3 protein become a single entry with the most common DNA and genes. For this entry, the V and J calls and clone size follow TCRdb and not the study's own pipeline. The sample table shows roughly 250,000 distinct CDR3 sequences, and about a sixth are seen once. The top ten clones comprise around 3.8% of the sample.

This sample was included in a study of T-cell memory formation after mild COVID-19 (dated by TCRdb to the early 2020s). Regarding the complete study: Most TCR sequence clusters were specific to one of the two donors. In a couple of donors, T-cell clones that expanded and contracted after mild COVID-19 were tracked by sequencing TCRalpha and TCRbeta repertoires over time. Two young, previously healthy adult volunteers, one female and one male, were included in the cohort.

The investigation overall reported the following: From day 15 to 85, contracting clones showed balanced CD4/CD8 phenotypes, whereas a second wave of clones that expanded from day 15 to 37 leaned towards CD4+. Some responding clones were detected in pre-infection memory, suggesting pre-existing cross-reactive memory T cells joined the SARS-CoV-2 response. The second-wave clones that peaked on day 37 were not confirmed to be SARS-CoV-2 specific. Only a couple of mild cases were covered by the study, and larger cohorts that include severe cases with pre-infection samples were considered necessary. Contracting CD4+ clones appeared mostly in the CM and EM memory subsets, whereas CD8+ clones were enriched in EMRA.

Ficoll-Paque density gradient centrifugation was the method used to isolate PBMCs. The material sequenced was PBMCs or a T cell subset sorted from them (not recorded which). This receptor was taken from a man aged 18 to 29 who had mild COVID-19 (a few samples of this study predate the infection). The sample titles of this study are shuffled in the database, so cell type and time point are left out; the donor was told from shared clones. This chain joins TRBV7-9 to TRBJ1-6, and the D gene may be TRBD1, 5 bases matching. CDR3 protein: CASSPASSGGDSPLHF. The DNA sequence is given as TGTGCCAGCAGCCCCGCTTCGTCGGGGGGAGATTCACCCCTCCACTTT.